The 23 T cell receptor beta chains in this list originate from one sample, sequenced in a study of OX40 agonist ivuxolimab in advanced cancers. Sequencing used immunoSEQ multiplex PCR; TCRdb keeps in-frame clones, though not all of them. The table shows about 38,000 clones, with over 80% occurring only once. The source material was CD4+ or CD8+ T cells sorted from blood, sampled in a trial of the OX40 agonist ivuxolimab. Receptors were obtained from an adult with an advanced solid tumor such as melanoma, head and neck, liver or kidney cancer.

The gene calls are TRBV5-6 and TRBJ1-2, with 7 bases lining up with TRBD1. The CDR3 runs 14 residues. V dropped 2 bases and J dropped 0; count of bases not matched to a gene: 1. CDR1 is SGHDT, CDR2 YYEEEE, per germline. For the CDR3, the DNA is TGTGCCAGCAGCTTCAGGGGGGCTAACTATGGCTACACCTTC. Translating it yields CASSFRGANYGYTF.

CDR3 nucleotide sequence: TGTGCCACTCAGGGGACGGGACAGGGGATACTCCTAAGGAATGAGCAGTTCTTC. This sequence encodes CATQGTGQGILLRNEQFF. The V call is TRBV28, the J call TRBJ2-1, with 10 nucleotides matching TRBD1. Per germline, CDR1 MDHEN and CDR2 SYDVKM. V lost 10 bases to trimming and J lost 7 bases; unmatched junction nucleotides: 22. The length of the CDR3 is 18 residues.

This chain links TRBV7-9 with TRBJ2-5, with a tentative D call TRBD1 (5 bases). The CDR3 runs 13 residues. Germline CDR1 SEHNR, CDR2 FQNEAQ (reference sequence). The V end was cut by 4 bases, the J end by 2 bases, with 8 bases between. This CDR3 is CASSSTVQETQYF. The CDR3 nucleotides read TGTGCCAGCAGCTCGACAGTACAAGAGACCCAGTACTTC. The full variable domain, completed using reference TRBV7-9 and TRBJ2-5, is DTGVSQNPRHKITKRGQNVTFRCDPISEHNRLYWYRQTLGQGPEFLTYFQNEAQLEKSRLLSDRFSAERPKGSFSTLEIQRTEQGDSAMYLCASSSTVQETQYFGPGTRLLVL.

This clone has just one count. The chain recombines TRBV11-2 with TRBJ2-2, with D unclear. The length of the CDR3 is 15 residues. Germline CDR1 SGHAT, CDR2 FQNNGV. The ends were cut back, 5 bases at V and 3 bases at J, with 13 bases in the middle. In DNA form, the CDR3 reads TGTGCCAGCAGCCTCGATGGGTGGGACACCGGGGAGCTGTTTTTT. Its translation is CASSLDGWDTGELFF. Full variable domain (outside the CDR3, taken from reference TRBV11-2 and TRBJ2-2): EAGVAQSPRYKIIEKRQSVAFWCNPISGHATLYWYQQILGQGPKLLIQFQNNGVVDDSQLPKDRFSAERLKGVDSTLKIQPAKLEDSAVYLCASSLDGWDTGELFFGEGSRLTVL.

The V and J genes are TRBV5-6 and TRBJ2-3; D ambiguous. The germline CDR1 and CDR2 sequences are SGHDT and YYEEEE. V was shortened by 2 bases and J by 13 bases, with 23 bases between the two germline ends. This CDR3 has 15 residues. CDR3 sequence (DNA): TGTGCCAGCAGCTTCGAGTACAGTTCTGAGTACCCTGAGTATTTT. Translated: CASSFEYSSEYPEYF.

The chain joins TRBV19 to TRBJ1-1, with D possibly being TRBD1 (5 bases). Trimming cost V 3 bases and J 4 bases, with 6 bases left between them. The length of the CDR3 is 12 residues. The germline gives CDR1 LNHDA, CDR2 SQIVND (reference sequence). In nucleotides, the CDR3 is TGTGCCAGTAGTATGGGGGGCACTGAAGCTTTCTTT. This sequence encodes CASSMGGTEAFF.

V usage is TRBV10-3 and J usage is TRBJ1-2, with 7 bases lining up with TRBD1. Germline CDR1 is ENHRY and CDR2 is SYGVKD. CDR3 length: 13 residues. The trim removed 8 bases at V and 5 bases at J, leaving 8 bases unmatched. The CDR3, as DNA: TGTGCCATCCTAGACAGGGAGCTGTATGGCTACACCTTC. As protein: CAILDRELYGYTF.

The chain combines TRBV7-3 with TRBJ2-7; 7 bases match TRBD2. CDR1 is SGHTA, CDR2 FQGTGA, per germline. Losses at the gene ends were 7 bases for V and 3 bases for J; bases not matched to a gene: 0. The CDR3 is 11 amino acids. The CDR3 is CASKRDYEQYV. The CDR3, as DNA: TGTGCCAGCAAGCGGGACTACGAGCAGTACGTC.

The rearrangement joins TRBV7-3 to TRBJ2-6; 7 bases fit TRBD2. J was trimmed by 2 bases and V by 4 bases; bases with no gene match: 8. The CDR3 length is 17 residues. Germline-derived CDR1 and CDR2 are SGHTA and FQGTGA. The CDR3 DNA follows: TGTGCCAGCAGCTCCCTGGGGGGGAGGGCTGGGGCCAACGTCCTGACTTTC. Protein: CASSSLGGRAGANVLTF.

The chain has TRBV4-1 and TRBJ2-5; D is perhaps TRBD1 or TRBD2 (5 bases each). From germline, CDR1 is MGHRA and CDR2 YSYEKL. Trimming removed 4 bases at V and 3 bases at J, with 21 bases between. The CDR3 runs to 17 residues. CDR3 nucleotides: TGCGCCAGCAGCCTGTATTTCGAGGGGCTTTGGAAAGAGACCCAGTACTTC. It is translated as CASSLYFEGLWKETQYF.

This rearrangement joins TRBV11-2 to TRBJ2-1; 8 bases are shared with TRBD1. The CDR3 has 12 residues. Germline V gene sequence: CDR1 SGHAT, CDR2 FQNNGV. V trimming: 3 bases; J trimming: 10 bases; junction bases outside the gene matches: 2. CDR3 nucleotide sequence: TGTGCCAGCAGCTTGACAGGGGTGGAGCAGTTCTTC. Translation: CASSLTGVEQFF.

This sequence joins TRBV19 and TRBJ2-1; D call uncertain. The CDR3 length is 16 residues. Trimming shortened V by 1 base and J by 0 bases, and 10 bases separated the two germline ends. CDR1 is LNHDA, CDR2 SQIVND, per germline (reference sequence). The CDR3 region is CASSIGPKSSYNEQFF. The CDR3 bases are TGTGCCAGTAGTATAGGGCCGAAGAGCTCCTACAATGAGCAGTTCTTC.

This chain joins TRBV6-1 and TRBJ2-3, with 7 positions matching TRBD2. The ends lost 2 bases at V and 6 bases at J; junction bases unmatched: 11. The CDR3 extends over 16 amino acids. Per the germline V gene, CDR1 is MNHNS and CDR2 is SASEGT. CDR3: CASSERLREGLDTQYF. DNA of the CDR3: TGTGCCAGCAGTGAAAGGTTAAGGGAGGGCCTGGATACGCAGTATTTT.

This clone was found once. The chain has TRBV4-2 and TRBJ2-1; D perhaps matches TRBD2 (5 bases). The CDR3 sequence is 16 residues long. CDR1 is LGHNA and CDR2 is YNFKEQ in the germline V gene. Trimming took off 0 bases at V and 0 bases at J, with 9 bases between the two ends. CDR3: CASSQERARSYNEQFF. CDR3 sequence (DNA): TGTGCCAGCAGCCAAGAGCGGGCCCGCTCCTACAATGAGCAGTTCTTC.

The chain recombines TRBV2 with TRBJ1-1; 8 bases fit TRBD1. The CDR3 length is 13 residues. The germline V gene has CDR1 SNHLY and CDR2 FYNNEI. Unmatched junction bases numbered 11, after V lost 6 bases and J lost 11 bases. This CDR3 is CASRGGQDIKAFF. The CDR3 region has the DNA TGTGCCAGCAGGGGGGGACAGGACATAAAGGCTTTCTTT.

The chain couples TRBV2 to TRBJ1-5; weak D call: TRBD1 (6 bases). Per germline, CDR1 SNHLY and CDR2 FYNNEI. This CDR3 is 12 amino acids long. Trimming left V 7 bases short and J 5 bases short, with 9 bases between. The CDR3 bases are TGTGCCAGCATCGAGGGGGATCAGCCCCAGCATTTT. Its translation: CASIEGDQPQHF.

This clone came up once. The chain combines TRBV28 with TRBJ2-5, with 11 bases matching TRBD2. The CDR3 consists of 15 residues. J was trimmed by 2 bases and V by 3 bases; bases with no gene match: 2. Germline V gives CDR1 MDHEN, CDR2 SYDVKM. CDR3 sequence: CASSFSGRGQETQYF. DNA for the CDR3: TGTGCCAGCAGTTTTAGCGGGAGGGGGCAAGAGACCCAGTACTTC. The full variable domain, with the rest looked up from reference TRBV28 and TRBJ2-5, is DVKVTQSSRYLVKRTGEKVFLECVQDMDHENMFWYRQDPGLGLRLIYFSYDVKMKEKGDIPEGYSVSREKKERFSLILESASTNQTSMYLCASSFSGRGQETQYFGPGTRLLVL.

The chain couples TRBV6-6 to TRBJ2-1; 7 nucleotides agree with TRBD2. Germline lookup yields CDR1 MNHNY and CDR2 SVGAGI (reference sequence). This CDR3 is 14 amino acids long. V dropped 8 bases and J dropped 2; count of bases not matched to a gene: 6. In DNA form, the CDR3 reads TGTGCCAGCTATGGGAGGGGAACCTACAATGAGCAGTTCTTC. As protein: CASYGRGTYNEQFF.

V is TRBV2 and J is TRBJ2-1; 10 bases are shared with TRBD1. Germline loops: CDR1 SNHLY, CDR2 FYNNEI. The CDR3 spans 15 residues. Trimming at V came to 7 bases and at J to 4 bases, leaving 7 bases not matched to a gene. As DNA, the CDR3 is TGTGCCAGCAATAACCGGGACAGGGGTTACAATGAGCAGTTCTTC. Protein: CASNNRDRGYNEQFF.

The CDR3 region is CASSLISYSYQETQYF. DNA for the CDR3: TGTGCCAGCAGCTTAATAAGTTATTCGTACCAAGAGACCCAGTACTTC. The chain uses TRBV7-7 and TRBJ2-5; D unresolved. The V and J ends lost 2 bases and 0 bases respectively, with 13 bases between them. Germline CDR1 is SSHAT and CDR2 is FNYEAQ (reference sequence). The CDR3 is 16 amino acids.

V is TRBV11-2 and J is TRBJ2-1; D not certain. Germline loops: CDR1 SGHAT, CDR2 FQNNGV. The ends were cut back, 1 base at V and 6 bases at J, with 7 bases in the middle. The CDR3 runs to 13 residues. The CDR3 DNA reads TGTGCCAGCAGCTTAGTCTGGGGCAATGAGCAGTTCTTC. This encodes CASSLVWGNEQFF.

The genes are TRBV5-5 and TRBJ1-1; the D is unclear. The CDR3 consists of 12 residues. Germline V gene lookup returns CDR1 SGHKS and CDR2 YYEKEE (reference sequence). V was pared by 4 bases and J by 6 bases, with 10 bases between. CDR3 protein: CASSLWESEAFF. As DNA, the CDR3 is TGTGCCAGCAGCCTATGGGAATCTGAAGCTTTCTTT.

This sequence joins TRBV9 and TRBJ2-3, with a possible D match to TRBD2 (6 bases). Trimming stripped 6 bases from V and 5 bases from J, with 22 bases between. Germline V lookup: CDR1 SGDLS, CDR2 YYNGEE. The CDR3 covers 16 residues. The CDR3 sequence: CASTKSGGLWGDTQYF. CDR3 DNA: TGTGCCAGCACCAAAAGCGGAGGGCTTTGGGGAGATACGCAGTATTTT. The variable domain in full, completed from reference TRBV9 and TRBJ2-3, reads DSGVTQTPKHLITATGQRVTLRCSPRSGDLSVYWYQQSLDQGLQFLIQYYNGEERAKGNILERFSAQQFPDLHSELNLSSLELGDSALYFCASTKSGGLWGDTQYFGPGTRLTVL.